Shown below are 9 T cell receptor beta chains from a single sample sequenced in a study of blood T cells in healthy people across ages. With a J-beta primer mix and a sample-barcoded 5' primer, a second PCR ran about 7 to 12 cycles. MiXCR, applied by TCRdb to the 5' RACE reads, yields one record per CDR3 protein. The data contain about 650,000 distinct CDR3 sequences, roughly 30% of them seen just once; the ten biggest clones take up 15%. The sample was blood. These TCRs come from a woman older than 75 in good health.

This clonotype has a handful of counts. The gene calls are TRBV12-3 or TRBV12-4 and TRBJ1-5; D is possibly TRBD1 (6 bases). Trimming removed 4 bases at V and 7 bases at J, with 17 bases between. The length of the CDR3 is 15 residues. The CDR3 region is CASSWYRDPGQPQHF. CDR3 nucleotide sequence: TGTGCCAGCAGTTGGTACAGGGACCCGGGCCAGCCCCAGCATTTT.

The table lists this clonotype with many counts. V is TRBV12-3 or TRBV12-4 and J is TRBJ2-1; 8 bases are shared with TRBD2. Germline trimming cut 8 bases from V and 1 base from J; bases unmatched to any gene: 10. The CDR3 is 16 amino acids. The CDR3 coding sequence is TGTGCCAGCCCCCCACCGGGACTAGGGTCCTACAATGAGCAGTTCTTC. It codes for CASPPPGLGSYNEQFF.

This clonotype showed up just a few times. The chain joins TRBV30 to TRBJ1-2; no clear D. The germline gives CDR1 GTSNPN, CDR2 SVGIG (reference sequence). V was clipped by 2 bases and J by 7 bases, with 14 bases between them. The CDR3 runs 13 residues. This CDR3 is CAWSLRETSGYTF. The DNA for the CDR3 is TGTGCCTGGAGTTTGAGGGAAACTAGTGGCTACACCTTC.

This clonotype was seen more than once but under ten times. The chain has TRBV12-3 or TRBV12-4 and TRBJ1-5; 8 nucleotides align to TRBD1. V lost 5 bases and J lost 5; bases outside the gene matches: 5. The CDR3 has 14 amino acids. CDR3 amino acids: CASSRTGWDQPQHF. The CDR3 DNA reads TGTGCCAGCAGTCGGACAGGGTGGGATCAGCCCCAGCATTTT.

As to this clonotype: A much larger clone differs from this one at a single base, so this may be a read error. The V gene is TRBV6-5, the J gene TRBJ2-1, with D tentatively TRBD1 or TRBD2 (6 bases each). Germline-derived CDR1 and CDR2 are MNHEY and SVGAGI. The CDR3 contains 17 residues. V lost 4 bases and J lost 5, with 21 bases in between. Written as DNA, the CDR3 is TGTGCCAGCAGTTTTACTAGCTGGGGGGCCCCCAACAATGAGCAGTTCTTC. The encoded protein is CASSFTSWGAPNNEQFF.

This clonotype was counted only a few times. This chain connects TRBV11-2 to TRBJ2-5; possibly TRBD1 for D (5 bases). The CDR3 totals 15 residues. V was clipped by 0 bases and J by 5 bases, with 13 bases between them. Germline values: CDR1 SGHAT, CDR2 FQNNGV. CDR3 residues: CASSLDFGAMETQYF. The CDR3 DNA reads as TGTGCCAGCAGCTTAGACTTTGGGGCTATGGAGACCCAGTACTTC.

This clonotype was detected many times. The chain uses TRBV7-6 and TRBJ2-7, with D perhaps TRBD1 (6 bases). Germline-derived CDR1 and CDR2 are SGHVS and FNYEAQ. The CDR3 totals 14 residues. V gave up 5 bases and J gave up 0 bases, with 11 bases separating them. Here the CDR3 reads CASSRTDVSYEQYF. CDR3 nucleotide sequence: TGTGCCAGCAGCAGGACAGACGTCTCCTACGAGCAGTACTTC.

This clonotype was recorded a few times. The genes are TRBV5-5 and TRBJ1-6, with D unclear. CDR1 is SGHKS and CDR2 is YYEKEE in the germline V gene (reference sequence). This CDR3 is built from 17 residues. Trimming shortened V by 0 bases and J by 7 bases, and 17 bases separated the two germline ends. CDR3 region: CASSLASAVFPNSPLHF. As DNA, the CDR3 is TGTGCCAGCAGCTTGGCCTCGGCGGTCTTCCCAAATTCACCCCTCCACTTT.

In this sample, this clonotype turned up many times. CDR3 amino acids: CSASSQGPNTEAFF. The CDR3 DNA reads TGCAGTGCTAGTTCACAGGGGCCGAACACTGAAGCTTTCTTT. J is TRBJ1-1 and V is TRBV20-1, with 7 positions matching TRBD1. Germline CDR1 reads DFQATT; CDR2 reads SNEGSKA (reference sequence). The CDR3 spans 14 residues. The junction had 5 bases not matched to a gene; V was cut back by 3 bases and J by 1 base.